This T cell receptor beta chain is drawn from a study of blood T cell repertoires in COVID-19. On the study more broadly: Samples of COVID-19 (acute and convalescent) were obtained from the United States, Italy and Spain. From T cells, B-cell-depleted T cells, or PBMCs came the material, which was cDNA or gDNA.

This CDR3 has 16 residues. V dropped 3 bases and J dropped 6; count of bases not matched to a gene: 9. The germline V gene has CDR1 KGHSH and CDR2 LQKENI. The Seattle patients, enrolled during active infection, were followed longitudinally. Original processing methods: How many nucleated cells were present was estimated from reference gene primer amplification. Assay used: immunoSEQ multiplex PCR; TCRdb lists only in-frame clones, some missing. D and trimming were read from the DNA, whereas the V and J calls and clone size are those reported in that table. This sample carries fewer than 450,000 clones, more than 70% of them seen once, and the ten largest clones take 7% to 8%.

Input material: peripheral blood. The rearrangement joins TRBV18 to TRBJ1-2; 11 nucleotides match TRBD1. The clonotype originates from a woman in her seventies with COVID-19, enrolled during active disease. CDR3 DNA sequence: TGTGCCAGCTCACCCCCGGGACAGGGGGAATTCGATGGCTACACCTTC. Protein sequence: CASSPPGQGEFDGYTF.